This TCR beta chain comes out of a study of T cells in Graves' hyperthyroidism and ophthalmopathy. The TCR beta CDR3 regions underwent amplification using RNA transcripts as the source. The HTBI primer set drove a first-round RT-PCR of the TCR CDR3. One entry per CDR3 protein, called by TCRdb with MiXCR from the multiplex PCR reads. The top ten hold 44% of the sample, which has approximately 200,000 distinct CDR3 sequences, about 16% seen once. Germline lookup yields CDR1 SGHRS and CDR2 YFSETQ. V lost 4 bases to trimming and J lost 1 base, with 14 bases between them. This CDR3 is 15 amino acids long. Orbital computed tomography, thyroid ultrasound, serum thyroxine and TRAb, and clinical symptoms together informed the diagnoses.

Material: blood. The receptor's source is a man aged 40-50 years with Graves' hyperthyroidism. This chain connects TRBV5-1 to TRBJ1-1; weak D call: TRBD1 (6 bases). CDR3: CASSPGQPGNTEAFF. The CDR3 DNA reads TGCGCCAGCAGCCCTGGACAGCCTGGGAACACTGAAGCTTTCTTT. Complete variable domain (other parts from reference TRBV5-1 and TRBJ1-1): KAGVTQTPRYLIKTRGQQVTLSCSPISGHRSVSWYQQTPGQGLQFLFEYFSETQRNKGNFPGRFSGRQFSNSRSEMNVSTLELGDSALYLCASSPGQPGNTEAFFGQGTRLTVV.